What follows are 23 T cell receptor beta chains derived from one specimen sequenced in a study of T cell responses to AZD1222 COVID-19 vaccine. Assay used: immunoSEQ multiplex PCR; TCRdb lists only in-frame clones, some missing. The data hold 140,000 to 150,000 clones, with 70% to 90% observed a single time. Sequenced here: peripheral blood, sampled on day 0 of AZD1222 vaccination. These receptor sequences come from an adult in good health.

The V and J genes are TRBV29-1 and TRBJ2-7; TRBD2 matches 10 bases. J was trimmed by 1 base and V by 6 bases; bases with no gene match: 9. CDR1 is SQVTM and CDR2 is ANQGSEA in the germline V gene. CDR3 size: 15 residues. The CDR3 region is CSVESSGSNSYEQYF. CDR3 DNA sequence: TGCAGCGTCGAATCTAGCGGGAGTAATTCCTACGAGCAGTACTTC.

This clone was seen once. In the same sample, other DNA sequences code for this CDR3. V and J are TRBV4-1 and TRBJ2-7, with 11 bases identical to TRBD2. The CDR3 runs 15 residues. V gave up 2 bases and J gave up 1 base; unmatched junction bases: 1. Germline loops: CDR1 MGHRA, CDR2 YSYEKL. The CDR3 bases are TGCGCCAGCAGCCAACTAGCGGGAGGTTCCTACGAGCAGTACTTC. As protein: CASSQLAGGSYEQYF.

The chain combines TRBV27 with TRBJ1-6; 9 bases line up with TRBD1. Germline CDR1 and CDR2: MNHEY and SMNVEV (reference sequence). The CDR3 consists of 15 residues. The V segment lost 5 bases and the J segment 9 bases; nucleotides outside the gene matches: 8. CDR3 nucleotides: TGTGCCAGCAGTCCCTCGGGACAGGGTCGTTCACCCCTCCACTTT. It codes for CASSPSGQGRSPLHF.

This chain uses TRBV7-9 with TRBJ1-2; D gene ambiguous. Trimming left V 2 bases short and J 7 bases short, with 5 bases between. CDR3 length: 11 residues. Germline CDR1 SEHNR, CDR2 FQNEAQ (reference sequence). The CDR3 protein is CASSLQAGYTF. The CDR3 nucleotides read TGTGCCAGCAGCTTACAGGCTGGCTACACCTTC.

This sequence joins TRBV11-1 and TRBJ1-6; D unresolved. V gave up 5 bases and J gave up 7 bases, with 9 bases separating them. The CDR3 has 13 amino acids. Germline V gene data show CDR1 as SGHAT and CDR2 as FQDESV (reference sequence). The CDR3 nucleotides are TGTGCCAGCAGCCGCTTGGGGAATTCACCCCTCCACTTT. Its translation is CASSRLGNSPLHF.

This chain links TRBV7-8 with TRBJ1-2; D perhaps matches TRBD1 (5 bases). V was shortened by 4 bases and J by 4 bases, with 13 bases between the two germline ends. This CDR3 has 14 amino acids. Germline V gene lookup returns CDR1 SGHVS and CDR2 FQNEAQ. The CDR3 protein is CASSSPPGGYGYTF. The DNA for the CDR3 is TGTGCCAGCAGCTCCCCTCCGGGGGGCTATGGCTACACCTTC.

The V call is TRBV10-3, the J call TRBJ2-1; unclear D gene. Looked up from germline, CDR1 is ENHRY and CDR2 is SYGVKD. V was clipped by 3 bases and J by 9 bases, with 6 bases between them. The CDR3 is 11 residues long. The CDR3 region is CAISDVSEQFF. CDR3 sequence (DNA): TGTGCCATCAGTGACGTTAGTGAGCAGTTCTTC.

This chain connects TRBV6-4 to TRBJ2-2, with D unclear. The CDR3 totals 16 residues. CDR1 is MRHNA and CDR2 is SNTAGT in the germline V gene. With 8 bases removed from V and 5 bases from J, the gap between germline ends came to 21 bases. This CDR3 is CASETNRAARTGELFF. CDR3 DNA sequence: TGTGCCAGCGAGACCAACCGGGCCGCGAGGACCGGGGAGCTGTTTTTT.

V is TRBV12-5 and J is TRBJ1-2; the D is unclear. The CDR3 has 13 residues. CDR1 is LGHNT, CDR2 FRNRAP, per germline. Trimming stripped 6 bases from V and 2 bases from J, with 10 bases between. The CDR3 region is CASGRAGNYGYTF. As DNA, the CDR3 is TGTGCTAGTGGGCGCGCCGGGAACTATGGCTACACCTTC.

CDR3 residues: CASSPYGAGGDEQYF. CDR3 coding DNA: TGTGCCAGCAGCCCCTATGGGGCAGGGGGCGACGAGCAGTACTTC. V and J are TRBV5-4 and TRBJ2-7; 8 bases are a match to TRBD1. With 4 bases clipped from V and 5 bases from J, the junction kept 11 bases outside the gene matches. There are 15 residues in the CDR3. Germline assignment: CDR1 SGHNT and CDR2 YYREEE (reference sequence).

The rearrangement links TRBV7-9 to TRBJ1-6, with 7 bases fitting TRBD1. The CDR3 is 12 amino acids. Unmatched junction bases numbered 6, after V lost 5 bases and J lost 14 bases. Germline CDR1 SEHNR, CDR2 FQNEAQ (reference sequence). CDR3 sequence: CASSPQGETLHF. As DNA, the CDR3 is TGTGCCAGCAGCCCGCAGGGGGAGACCCTCCACTTT.

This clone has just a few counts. The CDR3 nucleotides are TGCGCCAGCAGGAGGCAGTCTCGGTCTCCTGATTCACCCCTCCACTTT. It translates to CASRRQSRSPDSPLHF. The J gene is TRBJ1-6, the V gene TRBV4-1, with no clear D. The V and J ends lost 6 bases and 8 bases respectively, with 20 bases between them. CDR1 and CDR2 from the germline V gene are MGHRA and YSYEKL. This CDR3 is 16 amino acids long.

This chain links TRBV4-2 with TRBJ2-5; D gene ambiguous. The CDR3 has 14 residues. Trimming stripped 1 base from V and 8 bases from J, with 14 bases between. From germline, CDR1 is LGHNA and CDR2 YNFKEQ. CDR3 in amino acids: CASSQGTPPGTQYF. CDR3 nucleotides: TGTGCCAGCAGCCAAGGAACTCCCCCAGGTACCCAGTACTTC.

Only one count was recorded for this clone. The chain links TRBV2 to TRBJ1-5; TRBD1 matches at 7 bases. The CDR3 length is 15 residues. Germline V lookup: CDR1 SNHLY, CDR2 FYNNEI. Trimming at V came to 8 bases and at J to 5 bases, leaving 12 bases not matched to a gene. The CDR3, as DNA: TGTGCCAGCGCCATAGAGGGGGCAAGGGATCAGCCCCAGCATTTT. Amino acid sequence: CASAIEGARDQPQHF.

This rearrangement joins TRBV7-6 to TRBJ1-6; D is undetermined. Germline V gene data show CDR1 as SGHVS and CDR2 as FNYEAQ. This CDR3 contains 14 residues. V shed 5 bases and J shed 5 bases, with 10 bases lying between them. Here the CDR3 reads CASSLTSDNSPLHF. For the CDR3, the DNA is TGTGCCAGCAGCCTGACCAGTGATAATTCACCCCTCCACTTT.

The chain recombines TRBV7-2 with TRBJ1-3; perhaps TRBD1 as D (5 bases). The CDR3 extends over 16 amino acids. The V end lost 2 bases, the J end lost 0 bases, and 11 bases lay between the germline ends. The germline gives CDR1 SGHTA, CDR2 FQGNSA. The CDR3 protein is CASSLNAGLSGNTIYF. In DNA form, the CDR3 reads TGTGCCAGCAGCTTAAACGCGGGGCTCTCTGGAAACACCATATATTTT.

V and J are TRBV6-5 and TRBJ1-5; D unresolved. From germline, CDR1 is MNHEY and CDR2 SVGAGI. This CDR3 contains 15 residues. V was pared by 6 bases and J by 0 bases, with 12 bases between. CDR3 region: CASSPGIYSNQPQHF. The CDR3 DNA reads TGTGCCAGCAGCCCCGGGATTTATAGCAATCAGCCCCAGCATTTT.

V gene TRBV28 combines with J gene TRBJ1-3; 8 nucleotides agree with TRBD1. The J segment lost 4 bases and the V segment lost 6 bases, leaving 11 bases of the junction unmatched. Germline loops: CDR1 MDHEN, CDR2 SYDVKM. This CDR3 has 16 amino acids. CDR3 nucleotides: TGTGCCAGCAGAGGGAGCCAGGGGGCTTCCGGAAACACCATATATTTT. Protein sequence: CASRGSQGASGNTIYF.

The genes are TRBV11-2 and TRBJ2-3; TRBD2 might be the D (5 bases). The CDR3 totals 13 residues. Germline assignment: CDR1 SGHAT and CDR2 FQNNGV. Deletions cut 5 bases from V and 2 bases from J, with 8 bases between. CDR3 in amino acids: CASSRGTTDTQYF. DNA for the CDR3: TGTGCCAGCAGCCGGGGTACCACAGATACGCAGTATTTT.

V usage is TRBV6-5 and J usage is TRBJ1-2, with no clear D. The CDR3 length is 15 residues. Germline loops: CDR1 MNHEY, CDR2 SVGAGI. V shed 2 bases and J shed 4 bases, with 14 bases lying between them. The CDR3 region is CASSYNWKNAYGYTF. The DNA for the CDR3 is TGTGCCAGCAGTTACAACTGGAAGAATGCCTATGGCTACACCTTC.

In nucleotides, the CDR3 is TGTGCCAGCAGTGAAGGGATAGGGTCCTACGAGCAGTACTTC. This translates into CASSEGIGSYEQYF. The rearrangement links TRBV6-1 to TRBJ2-7; D gene unclear. Looked up from germline, CDR1 is MNHNS and CDR2 is SASEGT. V was trimmed by 1 base and J by 1 base, leaving 8 bases between them. There are 14 residues in the CDR3.

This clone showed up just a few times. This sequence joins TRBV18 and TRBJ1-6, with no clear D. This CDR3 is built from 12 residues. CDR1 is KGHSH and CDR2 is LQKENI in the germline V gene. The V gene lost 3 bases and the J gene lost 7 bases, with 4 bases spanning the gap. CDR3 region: CASSPGNSPLHF. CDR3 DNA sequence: TGTGCCAGCTCACCGGGAAATTCACCCCTCCACTTT.

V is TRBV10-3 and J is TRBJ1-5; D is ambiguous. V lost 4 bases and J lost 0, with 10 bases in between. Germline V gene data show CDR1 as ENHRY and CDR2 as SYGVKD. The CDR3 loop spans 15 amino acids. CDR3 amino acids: CAISANSYSNQPQHF. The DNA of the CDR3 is TGTGCCATCAGTGCGAACAGCTATAGCAATCAGCCCCAGCATTTT.